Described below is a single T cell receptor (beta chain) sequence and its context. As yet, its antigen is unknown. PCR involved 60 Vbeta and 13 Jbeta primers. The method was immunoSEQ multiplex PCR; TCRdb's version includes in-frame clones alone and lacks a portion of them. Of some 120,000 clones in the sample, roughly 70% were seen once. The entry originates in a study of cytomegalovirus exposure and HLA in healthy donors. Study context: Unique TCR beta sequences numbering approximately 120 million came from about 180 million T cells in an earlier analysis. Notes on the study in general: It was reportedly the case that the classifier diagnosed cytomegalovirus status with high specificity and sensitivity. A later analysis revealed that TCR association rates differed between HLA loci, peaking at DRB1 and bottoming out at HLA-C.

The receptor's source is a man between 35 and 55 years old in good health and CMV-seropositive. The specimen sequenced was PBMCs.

The DNA of the CDR3 is TGCGCCAGCAGTGAGGGGCCAGGGGGCAACTACGAGCAGTACTTC. Protein product: CASSEGPGGNYEQYF. The V gene is TRBV10-2, the J gene TRBJ2-7; the match to TRBD1 covers 8 bases. After removal of 2 bases from V and 3 bases from J, the junction contained 6 bases not matched to a gene. Germline CDR1 WSHSY, CDR2 SAAADI. The CDR3 has 15 amino acids.